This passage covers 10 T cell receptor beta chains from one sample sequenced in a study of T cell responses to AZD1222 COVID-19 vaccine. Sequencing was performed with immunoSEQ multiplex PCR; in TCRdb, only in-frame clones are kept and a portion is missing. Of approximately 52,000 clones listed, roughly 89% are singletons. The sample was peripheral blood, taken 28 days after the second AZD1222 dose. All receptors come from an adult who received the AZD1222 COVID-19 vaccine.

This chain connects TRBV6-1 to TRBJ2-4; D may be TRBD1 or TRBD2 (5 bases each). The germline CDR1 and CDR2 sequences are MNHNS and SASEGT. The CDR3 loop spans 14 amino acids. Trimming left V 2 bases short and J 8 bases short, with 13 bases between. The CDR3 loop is CASSEMTLGDIQYF. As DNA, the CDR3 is TGTGCCAGCAGTGAAATGACGCTGGGGGACATTCAGTACTTC.

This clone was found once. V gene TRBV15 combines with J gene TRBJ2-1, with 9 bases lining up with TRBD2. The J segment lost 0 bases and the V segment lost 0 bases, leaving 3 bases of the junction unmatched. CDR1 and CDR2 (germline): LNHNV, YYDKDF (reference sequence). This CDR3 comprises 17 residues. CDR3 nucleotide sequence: TGTGCCACCAGCAGAGATCTAGCGGGAAGCTCCTACAATGAGCAGTTCTTC. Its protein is CATSRDLAGSSYNEQFF.

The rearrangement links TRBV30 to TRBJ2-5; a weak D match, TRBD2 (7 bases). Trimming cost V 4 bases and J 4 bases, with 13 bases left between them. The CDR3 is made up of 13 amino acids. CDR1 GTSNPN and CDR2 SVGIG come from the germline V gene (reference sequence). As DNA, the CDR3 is TGTGCCTGGAATGGGGGGGGCCTAGAGACCCAGTACTTC. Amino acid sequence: CAWNGGGLETQYF.

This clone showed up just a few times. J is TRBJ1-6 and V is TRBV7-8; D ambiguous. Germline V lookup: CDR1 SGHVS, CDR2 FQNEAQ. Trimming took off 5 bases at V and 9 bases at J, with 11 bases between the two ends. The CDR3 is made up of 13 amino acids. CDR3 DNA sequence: TGTGCCAGCAGCCCGAGAATATTTTCACCCCTCCACTTT. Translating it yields CASSPRIFSPLHF.

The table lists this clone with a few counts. CDR3 nucleotides: TGCAGCGTCAGACGGGCTGGAGGGTTCTACAATGAGCAGTTCTTC. It yields the protein CSVRRAGGFYNEQFF. The chain couples TRBV29-1 to TRBJ2-1; tentative D call: TRBD2 (6 bases). The germline V and J ends were trimmed by 6 bases and 3 bases, with 18 bases remaining between them. This CDR3 is built from 15 residues. Germline V gene lookup returns CDR1 SQVTM and CDR2 ANQGSEA.

This CDR3 reads CASSPSEKLFF. The CDR3 bases are TGTGCCAGCAGTCCGAGTGAAAAACTGTTTTTT. The gene calls are TRBV6-2 or TRBV6-3 and TRBJ1-4, with unresolved D. V dropped 5 bases and J dropped 7 bases, with 5 bases sitting between them. CDR3 length equals 11 residues. Germline CDR1 reads MNHEY; CDR2 reads SVGEGT.

The CDR3 here is CASSEGGSGRNTIYF. In DNA, the CDR3 is TGTGCCAGCAGTGAAGGTGGCAGTGGGAGGAACACCATATATTTT. This chain connects TRBV6-1 to TRBJ1-3; D remains unclear. The germline gives CDR1 MNHNS, CDR2 SASEGT. The CDR3 is 15 residues long. V was cut by 1 base and J by 7 bases, with 14 bases left in between.

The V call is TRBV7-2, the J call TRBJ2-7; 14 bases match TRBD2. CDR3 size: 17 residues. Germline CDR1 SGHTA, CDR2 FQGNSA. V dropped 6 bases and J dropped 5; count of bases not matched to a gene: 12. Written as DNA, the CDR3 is TGTGCCAGCAGTGCCGGACTAGCGGGAGGAGGTAGAAACGAGCAGTACTTC. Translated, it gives CASSAGLAGGGRNEQYF.

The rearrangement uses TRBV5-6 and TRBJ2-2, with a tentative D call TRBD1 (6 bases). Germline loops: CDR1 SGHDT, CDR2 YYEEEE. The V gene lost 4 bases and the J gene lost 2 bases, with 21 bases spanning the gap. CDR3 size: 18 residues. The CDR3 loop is CASSPRAGTRRNTGELFF. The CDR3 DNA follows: TGTGCCAGCAGCCCCCGCGCCGGGACAAGACGAAACACCGGGGAGCTGTTTTTT.

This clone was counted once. CDR3 DNA: TGTGCCAGCTCATCGACAGGGGCAAGCACAGATACGCAGTATTTT. Protein: CASSSTGASTDTQYF. V and J are TRBV18 and TRBJ2-3, with 8 bases fitting TRBD1. This CDR3 has 15 amino acids. Germline loops: CDR1 KGHSH, CDR2 LQKENI. With V trimmed by 5 bases and J by 0 bases, 4 bases remained unmatched.